Listed here are 25 T cell receptor beta chains from one sample, sequenced in a study of radiotherapy plus CTLA-4 blockade in lung cancer. The method was immunoSEQ multiplex PCR; TCRdb's version includes in-frame clones alone and lacks a portion of them. The sample shows 60,000 to 65,000 clones, around three quarters of them seen only once. Sequenced material: peripheral blood, taken from a patient treated with radiotherapy plus ipilimumab. The receptors derive from a human donor with non-small cell lung cancer who had a complete response to radiotherapy plus ipilimumab.

V and J are TRBV2 and TRBJ1-6; TRBD1 is a possible D gene (5 bases). With 8 bases removed from V and 9 bases from J, the gap between germline ends came to 8 bases. The CDR3 consists of 11 residues. CDR1 SNHLY and CDR2 FYNNEI come from the germline V gene. The CDR3 loop is CASGGGSPLHF. In nucleotides, the CDR3 is TGTGCCAGCGGGGGGGGTTCACCCCTCCACTTT.

The V gene is TRBV2, the J gene TRBJ1-5, with a tentative D call TRBD1 (6 bases). Trimming stripped 4 bases from V and 7 bases from J, with 14 bases between. Germline CDR1 SNHLY, CDR2 FYNNEI. The CDR3 loop spans 14 amino acids. The CDR3 region is CASSGTDRGQPQHF. The CDR3 DNA follows: TGTGCCAGCAGTGGGACAGATCGGGGACAGCCCCAGCATTTT.

This chain joins TRBV6-6 and TRBJ2-7; 9 bases fit TRBD1. The CDR3 is made up of 15 amino acids. Germline CDR1 MNHNY, CDR2 SVGAGI (reference sequence). After removal of 2 bases from V and 5 bases from J, the junction contained 7 bases not matched to a gene. CDR3 protein: CASSYPPGQGNEQYF. The DNA for the CDR3 is TGTGCCAGCAGTTACCCGCCGGGACAGGGCAACGAGCAGTACTTC.

This chain links TRBV5-8 with TRBJ2-7; D not certain. This CDR3 contains 16 residues. The V end lost 0 bases, the J end lost 0 bases, and 13 bases lay between the germline ends. CDR1 is SGHTS, CDR2 YDEGEE, per germline. The CDR3 DNA is TGTGCCAGCAGCTTGGCCGGACGGCCGAGCTCCTACGAGCAGTACGTC. It codes for CASSLAGRPSSYEQYV.

The rearrangement links TRBV5-1 to TRBJ2-7, with D possibly matching TRBD2 (5 bases). Germline-derived CDR1 and CDR2 are SGHRS and YFSETQ. V lost 1 base, J lost 6 bases, and 17 bases lay in between. The CDR3 runs to 15 residues. The CDR3 region has the DNA TGCGCCAGCAGCTTGAGAGGGCAACCCAAGACCGAGCAGTACTTC. As protein: CASSLRGQPKTEQYF.

The rearrangement joins TRBV10-3 to TRBJ2-3, with 8 bases lining up with TRBD1. The junction had 8 bases not matched to a gene; V was cut back by 7 bases and J by 2 bases. In germline, CDR1 is ENHRY, CDR2 SYGVKD. The CDR3 is 15 amino acids. CDR3 amino acids: CAIKLTGEFTDTQYF. For the CDR3, the DNA is TGTGCCATCAAGCTGACAGGGGAGTTCACAGATACGCAGTATTTT.

This chain joins TRBV2 and TRBJ1-2; D gene ambiguous. V lost 8 bases and J lost 8, with 15 bases in between. The CDR3 is 12 amino acids. Looked up from germline, CDR1 is SNHLY and CDR2 is FYNNEI. DNA of the CDR3: TGTGCCAGCTTGTGGAGGGCGGGGGGCTACACCTTC. This sequence encodes CASLWRAGGYTF.

J is TRBJ1-2 and V is TRBV29-1; 8 bases fit TRBD1. From germline, CDR1 is SQVTM and CDR2 ANQGSEA. V lost 4 bases and J lost 1; bases outside the gene matches: 2. The CDR3 has 13 amino acids. The CDR3 spells CSVVGQGNYGYTF. The DNA for the CDR3 is TGCAGCGTTGTCGGACAGGGTAACTATGGCTACACCTTC.

The J gene is TRBJ1-1, the V gene TRBV11-2; D perhaps matches TRBD1 (6 bases). Trimming stripped 5 bases from V and 5 bases from J, with 12 bases between. The germline V gene encodes CDR1 SGHAT and CDR2 FQNNGV. This CDR3 is 13 amino acids long. As DNA, the CDR3 is TGTGCCAGCAGCCCCCAGGGGTTTACTGAAGCTTTCTTT. Encoded protein: CASSPQGFTEAFF.

The chain uses TRBV6-5 and TRBJ2-1; 9 nucleotides line up with TRBD1. The CDR3 consists of 15 residues. Trimming at V came to 8 bases and at J to 7 bases, leaving 12 bases not matched to a gene. Germline-derived CDR1 and CDR2 are MNHEY and SVGAGI. The CDR3 sequence: CASGGQGYDINEQFF. The DNA of the CDR3 is TGTGCCAGCGGTGGACAGGGGTACGATATAAATGAGCAGTTCTTC.

A few counts support this clone. The chain combines TRBV12-2 with TRBJ1-1. TRBV12-2 is annotated as a pseudogene. The CDR3 has 14 residues. The DNA for the CDR3 is TGTGCAAGTCGCCAACTCCAAGCTTACACTGAAGCTTTCTTT. This translates into CASRQLQAYTEAFF.

The rearrangement uses TRBV7-8 and TRBJ1-3; D remains ambiguous. V lost 1 base and J lost 0, with 4 bases in between. The CDR3 loop spans 14 amino acids. The germline gives CDR1 SGHVS, CDR2 FQNEAQ. The CDR3: CASSLEVSGNTIYF. The CDR3, as DNA: TGTGCCAGCAGCTTAGAAGTCTCTGGAAACACCATATATTTT.

This sequence joins TRBV18 and TRBJ2-2; D is unclear. CDR3 length: 14 residues. CDR1 is KGHSH and CDR2 is LQKENI in the germline V gene. V lost 0 bases to trimming and J lost 6 bases, with 8 bases between them. CDR3 sequence: CASSPPVVAGELFF. CDR3 DNA: TGTGCCAGCTCACCACCCGTGGTAGCCGGGGAGCTGTTTTTT.

This clone has just a few counts. This chain connects TRBV5-4 to TRBJ2-5; 8 bases line up with TRBD2. Germline CDR1 reads SGHNT; CDR2 reads YYREEE (reference sequence). After removal of 1 base from V and 1 base from J, the junction contained 0 bases not matched to a gene. The CDR3 runs to 14 residues. In nucleotides, the CDR3 is TGTGCCAGCAGCTTGACTAGCGGCCAAGAGACCCAGTACTTC. Its protein is CASSLTSGQETQYF.

J is TRBJ1-2 and V is TRBV7-2; 7 bases fit TRBD1. The CDR3 is made up of 12 amino acids. With 5 bases clipped from V and 12 bases from J, the junction kept 9 bases outside the gene matches. Germline V gene lookup returns CDR1 SGHTA and CDR2 FQGNSA. Written as DNA, the CDR3 is TGTGCCAGCAGCCGGGACAGACGGAGCAACACCTTC. Its protein is CASSRDRRSNTF.

CDR3 nucleotides: TGTGCCAGCAGCCCGCCGGGGGGCAGGGACTATGGCTACACCTTC. Translation gives CASSPPGGRDYGYTF. The chain carries TRBV7-2 and TRBJ1-2, with D perhaps matching TRBD1 (6 bases). The V end lost 5 bases, the J end lost 3 bases, and 16 bases lay between the germline ends. The germline V gene encodes CDR1 SGHTA and CDR2 FQGNSA. The CDR3 spans 15 residues.

This clone occurred a few times. The genes are TRBV11-3 and TRBJ2-3, with 10 bases identical to TRBD2. Trimming at V came to 5 bases and at J to 0 bases, leaving 11 bases not matched to a gene. The CDR3 sequence is 18 residues long. The germline CDR1 and CDR2 sequences are SGHNT and YENEEA. The CDR3 DNA reads TGTGCCAGCAGCCTAACTAGCGGGACCACCTCCAGCACAGATACGCAGTATTTT. This sequence encodes CASSLTSGTTSSTDTQYF. The full variable domain, rest sourced from reference TRBV11-3 and TRBJ2-3, is EAGVVQSPRYKIIEKKQPVAFWCNPISGHNTLYWYLQNLGQGPELLIRYENEEAVDDSQLPKDRFSAERLKGVDSTLKIQPAELGDSAVYLCASSLTSGTTSSTDTQYFGPGTRLTVL.

This clone was seen only a few times. The chain recombines TRBV15 with TRBJ2-7, with D hard to call. V lost 0 bases and J 6 bases, leaving 9 bases between the germline ends. This CDR3 contains 13 residues. CDR1 and CDR2 from the germline V gene are LNHNV and YYDKDF (reference sequence). CDR3 protein: CATSRESWGEQYV. CDR3 bases: TGTGCCACCAGCAGAGAGTCTTGGGGCGAGCAGTACGTC.

The chain combines TRBV7-9 with TRBJ1-5; D is ambiguous. The CDR3 runs 14 residues. The V gene lost 3 bases and the J gene lost 3 bases, with 9 bases spanning the gap. Germline values: CDR1 SEHNR, CDR2 FQNEAQ (reference sequence). The CDR3 loop is CASSFGQPNQPQHF. In nucleotides, the CDR3 is TGTGCCAGCAGCTTTGGGCAGCCCAATCAGCCCCAGCATTTT.

This clone was recorded a few times. The chain links TRBV4-3 to TRBJ1-6, with unresolved D. Trimming took off 0 bases at V and 7 bases at J, with 10 bases between the two ends. The CDR3 consists of 15 residues. Germline-derived CDR1 and CDR2 are LGHNA and YSLEER. The CDR3 DNA reads TGCGCCAGCAGCCAAGATTACAGAGAGAATTCACCCCTCCACTTT. Protein: CASSQDYRENSPLHF.

This clone was counted between two and nine times. The rearrangement joins TRBV18 to TRBJ1-4; D gene uncertain. CDR3 length: 13 amino acids. Per the germline V gene, CDR1 is KGHSH and CDR2 is LQKENI. Trimming shortened V by 6 bases and J by 7 bases, and 12 bases separated the two germline ends. This CDR3 reads CASSLPTREKLFF. In nucleotides, the CDR3 is TGTGCCAGCTCGCTGCCGACTCGTGAAAAACTGTTTTTT.

With regard to this clone: Other DNA sequences within the sample encode an identical CDR3. The chain is built from TRBV5-4 and TRBJ1-2; 7 positions agree with TRBD1. Germline CDR1 SGHNT, CDR2 YYREEE (reference sequence). CDR3 length: 12 amino acids. V lost 4 bases to trimming and J lost 8 bases; unmatched junction nucleotides: 5. For the CDR3, the DNA is TGTGCCAGCAGCCCAGGGACAGCAGGCTACACCTTC. Amino acid sequence: CASSPGTAGYTF. Full variable domain (outside the CDR3, taken from reference TRBV5-4 and TRBJ1-2): ETGVTQSPTHLIKTRGQQVTLRCSSQSGHNTVSWYQQALGQGPQFIFQYYREEENGRGNFPPRFSGLQFPNYSSELNVNALELDDSALYLCASSPGTAGYTFGSGTRLTVV.

The V gene is TRBV4-1, the J gene TRBJ2-7; 13 bases match TRBD2. V shed 3 bases, J shed 1 base, and the junction held 6 bases outside the gene matches. CDR1 and CDR2 from the germline V gene are MGHRA and YSYEKL. This CDR3 has 17 residues. The CDR3 nucleotides read TGCGCCAGCAGCCACCAGACTAGCGGGGGGACTTCCTACGAGCAGTACTTC. Its protein product is CASSHQTSGGTSYEQYF.

The chain employs TRBV21-1 and TRBJ2-7; TRBD2 is the table's D call, not checked against the DNA. TRBV21-1 is marked as a pseudogene. The CDR3 consists of 15 residues. The CDR3 loop reads CASSKEKGEGYEQYV. In nucleotides, the CDR3 is TGTGCCAGCAGCAAGGAAAAGGGAGAGGGCTACGAGCAGTACGTC.

The V gene is TRBV10-1, the J gene TRBJ1-2; 7 bases are a match to TRBD1. V gave up 2 bases and J gave up 7 bases; unmatched junction bases: 4. This CDR3 is built from 13 residues. Germline V gene lookup returns CDR1 WNHNN and CDR2 SYGVQD (reference sequence). The CDR3: CASSERAGGGYTF. CDR3 sequence (DNA): TGCGCCAGCAGTGAGCGGGCAGGGGGTGGCTACACCTTC.